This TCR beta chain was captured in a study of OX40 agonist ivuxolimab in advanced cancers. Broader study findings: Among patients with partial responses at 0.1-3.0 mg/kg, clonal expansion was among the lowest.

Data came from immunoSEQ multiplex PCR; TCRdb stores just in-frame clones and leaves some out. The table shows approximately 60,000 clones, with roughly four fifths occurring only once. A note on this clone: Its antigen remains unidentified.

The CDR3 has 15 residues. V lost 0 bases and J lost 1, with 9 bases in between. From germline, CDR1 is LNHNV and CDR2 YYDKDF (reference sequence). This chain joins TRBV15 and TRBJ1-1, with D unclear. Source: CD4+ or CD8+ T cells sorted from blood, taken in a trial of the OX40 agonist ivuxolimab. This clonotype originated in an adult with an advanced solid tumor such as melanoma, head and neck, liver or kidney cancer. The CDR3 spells CATSRDPRGNTEAFF. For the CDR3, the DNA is TGTGCCACCAGCAGAGATCCCCGGGGGAACACTGAAGCTTTCTTT.